The present T cell receptor (beta chain) was sequenced within a study of T cells in tuberculosis. Study details: This South African cohort compared adolescents with or without latent tuberculosis against adults with active tuberculosis.

Data came from immunoSEQ multiplex PCR; TCRdb stores just in-frame clones and leaves some out. The sample holds tens of thousands of clones; approximately 95% are singletons and the top ten take 4.9%. Each donor contributed roughly 92,000 T cells on average, unsorted. Looked up from germline, CDR1 is SGDLS and CDR2 is YYNGEE. CDR3 length equals 14 residues. With 6 bases clipped from V and 0 bases from J, the junction kept 4 bases outside the gene matches. The receptor comes from a donor aged 10 to 29 with latent tuberculosis or without tuberculosis infection. The sample taken for sequencing was PBMCs. V and J are TRBV9 and TRBJ1-1, with 8 bases identical to TRBD1. CDR3 protein: CASNTGQVNTEAFF. The CDR3 DNA is TGTGCCAGCAACACGGGACAGGTGAACACTGAAGCTTTCTTT.